This T cell receptor beta chain appears in the sequencing data of a study of blood T cells in healthy people across ages. Germline lookup yields CDR1 LGHDT and CDR2 YNNKEL (reference sequence). Between the trimmed V and J ends, which lost 4 bases and 7 bases, there was a span of 17 bases. CDR3 length equals 14 residues. Study-wide results and caveats: Strong correlation existed between TCR beta diversity and naive T cell percentage. A roughly linear age-dependent decrease characterized TCR beta diversity per million T cells.

Through a sample-barcoded 5' primer and a J-beta primer mix, a second PCR was run for about 7 to 12 cycles. TCRdb reprocessed the 5' RACE reads via MiXCR and lists one record per CDR3 protein. The sample has some 1.4 million distinct CDR3 sequences; around two fifths are singletons. Peripheral blood, roughly 9.1 milliliters per donor, was collected. On this clonotype: Its antigen is not known.

V and J are TRBV3-1 and TRBJ2-7, with a possible D match to TRBD1 (5 bases). The sample taken for sequencing was blood. The TCR comes from a woman aged 18-29 years in good health. CDR3 in amino acids: CASSPVGAQKEQYF. CDR3 nucleotide sequence: TGTGCCAGCAGCCCAGTAGGGGCCCAGAAGGAGCAGTACTTC.